The clone carrying this T cell receptor beta chain was detected a few times. As yet, its antigen is unknown. The data derive from a study of T cells after yellow fever vaccination. Study-wide points: Relatively few clonotypes were ones that appeared in both CD4 and CD8 compartments. After the booster, approximately 96% of CD4 and roughly nine tenths of CD8 primary-response clones were re-detected.

TCRdb re-derived calls from the 5' RACE reads in MiXCR, one entry per CDR3 protein. The sample contains some 600,000 distinct CDR3 sequences, less than 20% of which appear only once. Trimming shortened V by 5 bases and J by 5 bases, and 12 bases separated the two germline ends. Germline CDR1 SGHTA, CDR2 FQGNSA. The CDR3 has 13 residues. The input for sequencing was PBMCs, taken around 5 days after the first yellow fever vaccination. The V and J genes are TRBV7-2 and TRBJ2-5; D gene ambiguous. The sequence was obtained from a man aged 18 to 35 who received the YFV17D yellow fever vaccine. In DNA form, the CDR3 reads TGTGCCAGCAGCAGCCCTGGCTGGGAGACCCAGTACTTC. Residues: CASSSPGWETQYF. Full variable domain (rest looked up from reference TRBV7-2 and TRBJ2-5): GAGVSQSPSNKVTEKGKDVELRCDPISGHTALYWYRQSLGQGLEFLIYFQGNSAPDKSGLPSDRFSAERTGGSVSTLTIQRTQQEDSAVYLCASSSPGWETQYFGPGTRLLVL.